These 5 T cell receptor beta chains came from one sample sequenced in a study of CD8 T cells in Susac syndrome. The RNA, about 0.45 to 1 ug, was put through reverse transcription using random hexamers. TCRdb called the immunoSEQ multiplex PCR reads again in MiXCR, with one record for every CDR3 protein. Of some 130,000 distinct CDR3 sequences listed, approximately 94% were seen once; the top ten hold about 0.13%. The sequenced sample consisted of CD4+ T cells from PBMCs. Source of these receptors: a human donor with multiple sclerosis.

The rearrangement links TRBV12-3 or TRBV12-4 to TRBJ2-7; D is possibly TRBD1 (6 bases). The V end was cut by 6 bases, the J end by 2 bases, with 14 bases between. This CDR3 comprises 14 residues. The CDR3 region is CASSPGQHPYEQYF. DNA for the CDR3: TGTGCCAGCAGCCCTGGACAGCACCCCTACGAGCAGTACTTC.

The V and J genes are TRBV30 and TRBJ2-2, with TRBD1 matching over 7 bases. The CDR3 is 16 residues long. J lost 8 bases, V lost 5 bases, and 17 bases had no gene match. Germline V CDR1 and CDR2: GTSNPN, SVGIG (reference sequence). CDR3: CAWSDKGRGGGGELFF. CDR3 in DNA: TGTGCCTGGTCGGACAAGGGAAGAGGGGGCGGAGGGGAGCTGTTTTTT.

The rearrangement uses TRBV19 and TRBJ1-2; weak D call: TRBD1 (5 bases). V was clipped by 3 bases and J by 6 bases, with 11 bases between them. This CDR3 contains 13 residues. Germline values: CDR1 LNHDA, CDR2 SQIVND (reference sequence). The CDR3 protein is CASSIGASHGYTF. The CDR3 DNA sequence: TGTGCCAGTAGTATTGGGGCGAGCCATGGCTACACCTTC.

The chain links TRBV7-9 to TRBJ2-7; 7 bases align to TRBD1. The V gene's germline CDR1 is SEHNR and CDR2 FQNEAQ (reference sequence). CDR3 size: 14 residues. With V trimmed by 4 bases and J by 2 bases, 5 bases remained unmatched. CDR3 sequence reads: CASSSDRPTYEQYF. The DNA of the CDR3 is TGTGCCAGCAGCTCGGACAGGCCGACCTACGAGCAGTACTTC.

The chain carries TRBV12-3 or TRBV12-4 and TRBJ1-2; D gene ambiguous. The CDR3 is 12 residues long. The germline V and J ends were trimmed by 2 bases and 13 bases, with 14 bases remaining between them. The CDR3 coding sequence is TGTGCCAGCAGTTTATGGCTCGGGCTCGGCACCTTC. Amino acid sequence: CASSLWLGLGTF.